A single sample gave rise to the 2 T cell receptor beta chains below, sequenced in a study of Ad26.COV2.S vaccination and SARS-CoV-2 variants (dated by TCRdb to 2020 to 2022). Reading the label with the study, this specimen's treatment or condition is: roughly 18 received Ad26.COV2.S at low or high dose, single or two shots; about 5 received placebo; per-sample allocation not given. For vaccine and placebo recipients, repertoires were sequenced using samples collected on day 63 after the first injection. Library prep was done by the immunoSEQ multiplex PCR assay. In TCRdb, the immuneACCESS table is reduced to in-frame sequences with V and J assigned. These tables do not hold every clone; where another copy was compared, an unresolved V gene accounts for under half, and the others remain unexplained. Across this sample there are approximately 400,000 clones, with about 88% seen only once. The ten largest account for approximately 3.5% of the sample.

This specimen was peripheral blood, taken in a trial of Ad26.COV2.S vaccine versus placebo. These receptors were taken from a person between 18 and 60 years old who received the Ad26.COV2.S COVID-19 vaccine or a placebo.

CDR3 sequence (DNA): TGTGCCAGCAGTGCAGGGGGCGGTGAAAAACTGTTTTTT. Amino acid sequence: CASSAGGGEKLFF. The rearrangement uses TRBV2 and TRBJ1-4; 8 bases line up with TRBD1. The V segment lost 4 bases and the J segment 7 bases; nucleotides outside the gene matches: 2. The CDR3 loop spans 13 amino acids. Looked up from germline, CDR1 is SNHLY and CDR2 is FYNNEI.

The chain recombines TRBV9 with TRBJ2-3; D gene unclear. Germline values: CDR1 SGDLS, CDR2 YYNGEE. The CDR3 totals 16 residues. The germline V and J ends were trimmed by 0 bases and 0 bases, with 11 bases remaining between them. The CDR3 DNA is TGTGCCAGCAGCGTAGACGGAAGAACTAGCACAGATACGCAGTATTTT. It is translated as CASSVDGRTSTDTQYF.